One T cell receptor beta chain is described in this entry. These data come from a study of blood T cell repertoires in COVID-19. In the study overall: Sites in the United States, Italy and Spain provided acute and convalescent COVID-19 samples. The cDNA or gDNA used as material had been derived from T cells, B-cell-depleted T cells, or PBMCs.

Clinical history reported by participants formed the basis on which cohorts were assigned. Trimming removed 7 bases at V and 7 bases at J, with 14 bases between. The CDR3 contains 13 residues. The V gene's germline CDR1 is MDHEN and CDR2 SYDVKM. In the source study's methods: Reference gene primer amplification gave nucleated cell count estimates. The method was immunoSEQ multiplex PCR; TCRdb's version includes in-frame clones alone and lacks a portion of them. V and J calls and clone size are those listed in that table; D and trimming were worked out from the DNA. The repertoire has hundreds of thousands of clones, approximately 90% of them found once; the top ten carry 2.4%.

The chain is built from TRBV28 and TRBJ1-5; TRBD1 is a possible D gene (5 bases). The material sequenced was PBMCs or T cells enriched from blood (not recorded which). The TCR originated in a woman between 18 and 29 years old who had recovered from COVID-19. This CDR3 reads CASIPGGGQPQHF. DNA of the CDR3: TGTGCCAGCATTCCGGGCGGGGGGCAGCCCCAGCATTTT.